This TCR beta chain emerged from a study of cytomegalovirus exposure and HLA in healthy donors. As for the study in general: Genetic ancestry analysis placed approximately 78% of the 398 donors that were genotyped in the Caucasian-associated cluster. Study-wide findings and caveats: Judged likely to be a sequencing artifact was a cluster of highly shared sequence variants. Cytomegalovirus association was listed for about 160 TCR beta chains.

As for the donors, each was a healthy bone marrow donor. Regarding this clone: The antigen is undetermined.

The CDR3 sequence is 14 residues long. Germline lookup yields CDR1 MRHNA and CDR2 SNTAGT. V gave up 6 bases and J gave up 0 bases; unmatched junction bases: 3. Primers: 60 Vbeta forward and 13 Jbeta reverse. The table came from immunoSEQ multiplex PCR; TCRdb's copy has only in-frame clones and leaves some out. This table holds 150,000 or so clones, approximately 78% found once. The source of this sequence is a male donor in good health and CMV-seropositive. Sequencing was done on a sample of PBMCs. The genes are TRBV6-4 and TRBJ2-3; 7 bases fit TRBD2. The CDR3 sequence: CASSTGGSTDTQYF. As DNA, the CDR3 is TGTGCCAGCAGCACGGGGGGTAGCACAGATACGCAGTATTTT.